Given below is one T cell receptor (beta chain) in context. Generated by immunoSEQ multiplex PCR, the TCRdb table keeps only in-frame clones and is missing some. This repertoire shows tens of thousands of clones, about 96% found once; its top ten account for roughly 6.7%. These data are taken from a study of preoperative IRX-2 immunotherapy in early breast cancer. Described treatment: preoperative locoregional IRX-2 cytokine immunotherapy. Preoperative locoregional IRX-2 cytokine immunotherapy was tested in the phase Ib source study. The receptor was isolated from a human donor with breast cancer. This material was acquired from a patient treated with IRX-2 immunotherapy.

CDR3 loop: CASSQWTENTEAFF. DNA of the CDR3: TGTGCCAGCAGCCAATGGACAGAAAACACTGAAGCTTTCTTT. This chain links TRBV5-4 with TRBJ1-1; TRBD1 might be the D (6 bases). CDR1 is SGHNT, CDR2 YYREEE, per germline (reference sequence). V was shortened by 4 bases and J by 2 bases, with 12 bases between the two germline ends. The CDR3 contains 14 residues.